Reported below is one TCR beta chain. In the source study's methods: Estimation of nucleated cell counts was performed using reference gene primer amplification. This table comes from immunoSEQ multiplex PCR, and its TCRdb copy is limited to in-frame clones, with some not included. That table gives V, J and clone size, and the DNA gave D and trimming. In the table there are around 100,000 clones, 89% of which are singletons. This entry is derived from a study of blood T cell repertoires in COVID-19. The V end lost 0 bases, the J end lost 5 bases, and 6 bases lay between the germline ends. The CDR3 consists of 14 residues. The germline V gene encodes CDR1 SGDLS and CDR2 YYNGEE.

Sequences were obtained from peripheral blood. This sequence joins TRBV9 and TRBJ1-6, with D uncertain. This clonotype was sampled from a man aged 55-75 years with COVID-19, enrolled during active disease. CDR3 sequence: CASSVGQNNSPLHF. Written as DNA, the CDR3 is TGTGCCAGCAGCGTAGGTCAGAATAATTCACCCCTCCACTTT.